This is a list of T cell receptor beta chains from one sample in a study of blood T cell repertoires in COVID-19. Sequencing was performed with immunoSEQ multiplex PCR; in TCRdb, only in-frame clones are kept and a portion is missing. The data contain roughly 120,000 clones, roughly 80% of them singletons. Sequencing input: peripheral blood. Receptors originate from a man between 45 and 60 years old with acute or convalescent COVID-19. The CDR3 runs from the conserved cysteine through the conserved F or W.

v_call	j_call	cdr3_aa
TRBV3-1/TRBV3-2	TRBJ2-5	CASRLRTSPQETQYF
TRBV28	TRBJ2-5	CASSFPAPDQETQYF
TRBV19	TRBJ1-3	CASTPDSSHLSGNTIYF
TRBV27	TRBJ1-1	CASRYSGIGGTEAFF
TRBV23-1	TRBJ1-6	CASTPDRDNSPLHF
TRBV5-8	TRBJ1-3	CASSEFGTGGVNTIYF
TRBV5-6	TRBJ2-1	CASLQGAYNEQFF
TRBV7-3	TRBJ1-1	CASSSRQVPGQGRTEAFF
TRBV6-5	TRBJ2-7	CASSYPGQSYEQYF
TRBV18	TRBJ1-5	CASSPENRGFEQPQHF
TRBV14	TRBJ2-7	CASSQGQDYSYEQYF
TRBV12-5	TRBJ2-1	CASGLGEVYEQFF
TRBV5-1	TRBJ2-7	CASSLGQNPYEQYF
TRBV27	TRBJ1-1	CASSLQGTGTEAFF
TRBV6-1	TRBJ1-2	CASSEGVRDRGLPNYGYTF
TRBV6-1	TRBJ2-7	CASSEGPGGGYEQYF
TRBV29-1	TRBJ2-1	CSVPRYRTNNEQFF
TRBV29-1	TRBJ1-2	CSALTGEGYTF
TRBV6-5	TRBJ1-1	CASSHGQGAFF
TRBV2	TRBJ1-3	CASREGIFSGNTIYF
TRBV9	TRBJ2-7	CASSPPAGRGEQYF
TRBV19	TRBJ1-5	CASSLTGKSNQPQHF
TRBV6-2/TRBV6-3	TRBJ2-7	CASSLGTSGRDTYEQYF
TRBV19	TRBJ2-7	CASSIVSGSYEQYF
TRBV5-4	TRBJ1-1	CASTLSPLSTEAFF
TRBV19	TRBJ2-1	CASSQGPYNEQFF
TRBV7-8	TRBJ1-2	CASSSQANYGYTF
TRBV2	TRBJ1-1	CASSAPGGTEAFF
TRBV4-2	TRBJ2-7	CASSRSGASSYEQYF
TRBV4-2	TRBJ2-7	CASSQIGRGFSYEQYF
TRBV6-1	TRBJ1-4	CASQVTNEKLFF
TRBV6-6	TRBJ1-2	CASSYSSASLYGYTF
TRBV2	TRBJ2-3	CARSTSGGSATDTQYF
TRBV6-5	TRBJ2-3	CATLGIAVSTDTQYF
TRBV24-1	TRBJ1-5	CATSDPRTVNQPQHF
TRBV7-9	TRBJ1-2	CASSLEEASGYTF
TRBV5-4	TRBJ2-2	CASSVAGLASGELFF
TRBV5-1	TRBJ2-2	CASSFQGANTGELFF
TRBV19	TRBJ1-3	CASSIDPAGGNTIYF
TRBV6-6	TRBJ2-1	CASSYILVGEQFF
TRBV29-1	TRBJ2-2	CSTSTTGTGELFF
TRBV5-1	TRBJ2-2	CASSLQLAGETGELFF
TRBV5-1	TRBJ2-3	CASSHSSGPDTQYF
TRBV7-9	TRBJ2-2	CASSLGQSTGELFF
TRBV5-1	TRBJ2-7	CASSLMQGTSYEQYF
TRBV5-1	TRBJ2-2	CASSLERQGTNTGELFF